The 17 T cell receptor beta chains below were found in one sample sequenced in a study of OX40 agonist ivuxolimab in advanced cancers. Library construction relied on the immunoSEQ multiplex PCR assay. TCRdb holds this immuneACCESS table with in-frame rearrangements only. Some clones are missing; in checked studies, unresolved V genes explain under half, and the rest has no known cause. Here the sample has tens of thousands of clones; approximately 85% occur a single time. Approximately 2.2% of the sample comes from the top ten. Sample: CD4+ or CD8+ T cells sorted from blood, taken in a trial of the OX40 agonist ivuxolimab. The origin of the receptors is an adult with an advanced solid tumor such as melanoma, head and neck, liver or kidney cancer.

This chain uses TRBV28 with TRBJ2-7, with 12 positions matching TRBD1. V was clipped by 5 bases and J by 2 bases; unmatched bases: 4. The germline V gene encodes CDR1 MDHEN and CDR2 SYDVKM. The CDR3 covers 15 residues. This CDR3 is CASSRDRGLPYEQYF. The CDR3 DNA follows: TGTGCCAGCAGTAGGGACAGGGGGCTTCCCTACGAGCAGTACTTC.

V usage is TRBV30 and J usage is TRBJ2-5; 10 nucleotides agree with TRBD1. There are 13 residues in the CDR3. Germline values: CDR1 GTSNPN, CDR2 SVGIG (reference sequence). Unmatched junction bases numbered 4, after V lost 2 bases and J lost 7 bases. The CDR3 DNA is TGTGCCTGGAGTTCGGGACAGGGGAGGACCCAGTACTTC. As protein: CAWSSGQGRTQYF.

V and J are TRBV9 and TRBJ2-5; possibly TRBD2 for D (7 bases). This CDR3 contains 15 residues. Trimming took off 1 base at V and 5 bases at J, with 15 bases between the two ends. Per germline, CDR1 SGDLS and CDR2 YYNGEE. The CDR3 spells CASSVQGRERETQYF. The CDR3 DNA reads TGTGCCAGCAGCGTACAGGGGCGGGAGAGGGAGACCCAGTACTTC. Together with reference TRBV9 and TRBJ2-5, the CDR3 gives the full variable domain: DSGVTQTPKHLITATGQRVTLRCSPRSGDLSVYWYQQSLDQGLQFLIQYYNGEERAKGNILERFSAQQFPDLHSELNLSSLELGDSALYFCASSVQGRERETQYFGPGTRLLVL.

The chain uses TRBV9 and TRBJ1-3; D not certain. V shed 2 bases and J shed 2 bases, with 8 bases lying between them. The CDR3 sequence is 14 residues long. Germline assignment: CDR1 SGDLS and CDR2 YYNGEE. CDR3 nucleotide sequence: TGTGCCAGCAGCGTGGGTAGTCCTGGAAACACCATATATTTT. This translates into CASSVGSPGNTIYF.

The V and J genes are TRBV2 and TRBJ1-5; no clear D. The CDR3 sequence is 13 residues long. V lost 0 bases, J lost 11 bases, and 11 bases lay in between. Germline values: CDR1 SNHLY, CDR2 FYNNEI. The CDR3 sequence: CASSEALPGTQHF. The CDR3 DNA reads as TGTGCCAGCAGTGAAGCGCTTCCGGGGACCCAGCATTTT.

CDR3 sequence reads: CASSSPGGGEKLFF. CDR3 DNA sequence: TGTGCCAGCAGCTCACCAGGGGGCGGGGAAAAACTGTTTTTT. The chain uses TRBV6-5 and TRBJ1-4, with 8 bases that match TRBD1. The J segment lost 8 bases and the V segment lost 6 bases, leaving 8 bases of the junction unmatched. Per germline, CDR1 MNHEY and CDR2 SVGAGI. CDR3 length: 14 amino acids.

The chain recombines TRBV28 with TRBJ2-7; D gene ambiguous. V gave up 11 bases and J gave up 5 bases, with 4 bases separating them. Germline V CDR1 and CDR2: MDHEN, SYDVKM. This CDR3 region has 8 residues. In nucleotides, the CDR3 is TGTGCCGGGGACGAGCAGTACTTC. Protein: CAGDEQYF.

V is TRBV25-1 and J is TRBJ1-4; D perhaps matches TRBD1 (5 bases). Germline V CDR1 and CDR2: MGHDK, SYGVNS. This CDR3 is built from 15 residues. V lost 2 bases to trimming and J lost 4 bases, with 11 bases between them. The CDR3 spells CASSERGAGNEKLFF. CDR3 bases: TGTGCCAGCAGTGAACGAGGGGCCGGTAATGAAAAACTGTTTTTT.

To note about this clone: In the same sample, other DNA sequences code for this CDR3. The chain is built from TRBV28 and TRBJ1-5; D is uncertain. This CDR3 comprises 13 residues. V lost 5 bases and J 3 bases, leaving 8 bases between the germline ends. Germline lookup yields CDR1 MDHEN and CDR2 SYDVKM. CDR3 sequence (DNA): TGTGCCAGCAGTCGAGGAGTCAATCAGCCCCAGCATTTT. Its protein product is CASSRGVNQPQHF.

The J gene is TRBJ2-7, the V gene TRBV7-6; 8 nucleotides line up with TRBD1. The CDR3 length is 15 residues. Germline V gene lookup returns CDR1 SGHVS and CDR2 FNYEAQ. J lost 2 bases, V lost 2 bases, and 5 bases had no gene match. The CDR3 DNA reads as TGTGCCAGCAGCTTACAGGGGGCGCTCCCCTACGAGCAGTACTTC. Translating it yields CASSLQGALPYEQYF. Variable domain in full (rest from reference TRBV7-6 and TRBJ2-7): GAGVSQSPRYKVTKRGQDVALRCDPISGHVSLYWYRQALGQGPEFLTYFNYEAQQDKSGLPNDRFSAERPEGSISTLTIQRTEQRDSAMYRCASSLQGALPYEQYFGPGTRLTVT.

The J gene is TRBJ2-3, the V gene TRBV25-1; 9 bases line up with TRBD1. V was pared by 7 bases and J by 1 base, with 3 bases of the junction left unmatched. CDR3 length: 14 amino acids. Germline-derived CDR1 and CDR2 are MGHDK and SYGVNS. The CDR3 is CASKGDRGTDTQYF. CDR3 sequence (DNA): TGTGCCAGCAAGGGGGACAGGGGCACAGATACGCAGTATTTT.

The V call is TRBV6-4, the J call TRBJ2-2, with D perhaps TRBD2 (5 bases). There are 14 residues in the CDR3. Trimming cost V 4 bases and J 1 base, with 7 bases left between them. CDR1 and CDR2 from the germline V gene are MRHNA and SNTAGT. The CDR3 protein is CASSVALNTGELFF. In nucleotides, the CDR3 is TGTGCCAGCAGTGTAGCGCTGAACACCGGGGAGCTGTTTTTT.

Only a few counts were recorded for this clone. The chain couples TRBV5-5 to TRBJ2-2; D is perhaps TRBD1 (5 bases). The germline gives CDR1 SGHKS, CDR2 YYEKEE (reference sequence). V was clipped by 0 bases and J by 7 bases, with 10 bases between them. This CDR3 spans 14 amino acids. The DNA for the CDR3 is TGTGCCAGCAGCTTGGACAGGCCGTTCGGGGAGCTGTTTTTT. Translated: CASSLDRPFGELFF.

The CDR3 sequence is CASSSGPGQGSLTTGELFF. DNA of the CDR3: TGTGCCAGCAGCTCCGGGCCGGGACAGGGCTCCCTTACCACCGGGGAGCTGTTTTTT. The V gene is TRBV7-3, the J gene TRBJ2-2, with TRBD1 matching over 9 bases. Germline V CDR1 and CDR2: SGHTA, FQGTGA. The CDR3 covers 19 residues. Unmatched junction bases numbered 16, after V lost 4 bases and J lost 4 bases.

CDR3 DNA sequence: TGTGCCAGCAGTAGGACAGGGGATAACTATGGCTACACCTTC. Amino acids: CASSRTGDNYGYTF. The chain employs TRBV5-4 and TRBJ1-2, with 9 bases lining up with TRBD1. Looked up from germline, CDR1 is SGHNT and CDR2 is YYREEE (reference sequence). After removal of 5 bases from V and 1 base from J, the junction contained 3 bases not matched to a gene. This CDR3 is 14 amino acids long.

This chain links TRBV27 with TRBJ2-1, with 7 bases matching TRBD2. There are 15 residues in the CDR3. The ends lost 6 bases at V and 0 bases at J; junction bases unmatched: 5. Germline V gives CDR1 MNHEY, CDR2 SMNVEV (reference sequence). CDR3 nucleotide sequence: TGTGCCAGCAGAACCGGGGGGAGCTCCTACAATGAGCAGTTCTTC. It encodes CASRTGGSSYNEQFF.

The chain recombines TRBV30 with TRBJ2-3; 10 positions match TRBD2. The CDR3 covers 13 residues. J lost 5 bases, V lost 4 bases, and 3 bases had no gene match. CDR1 is GTSNPN and CDR2 is SVGIG in the germline V gene (reference sequence). In nucleotides, the CDR3 is TGTGCCTGGACTAGCGGGAGTCAAGATACGCAGTATTTT. Translated, it gives CAWTSGSQDTQYF.